The source of this TCR beta chain is a study of blood T cell repertoires in COVID-19. Study details: Acute-phase and convalescent COVID-19 samples originated in the United States, Italy and Spain.

Participants were aged about 18 to 89 years from approximately 25 US areas. In assigning cohorts, the study relied on participant-reported clinical history. All recovered Cohort 3 donors got two negative PCRs, got clearance, or saw symptom resolution. TCRdb keeps only in-frame clones here, not all; method: immunoSEQ multiplex PCR. The sample consists of about 190,000 clones, roughly 82% of them appearing once. The V gene end was trimmed by 5 bases and the J gene end by 2 bases; junction bases not matched to a gene: 9. The CDR3 length is 15 residues. The germline V gene encodes CDR1 SGHDT and CDR2 YYEEEE.

The chain combines TRBV5-6 with TRBJ2-5; 7 bases are shared with TRBD1. The TCR was taken from a woman younger than 45 who had recovered from COVID-19. The sequencing sample was made of PBMCs or T cells enriched from blood (not recorded which). The CDR3 DNA reads TGTGCCAGCAGGGACGGGGACAGTCATCAAGAGACCCAGTACTTC. It encodes CASRDGDSHQETQYF.